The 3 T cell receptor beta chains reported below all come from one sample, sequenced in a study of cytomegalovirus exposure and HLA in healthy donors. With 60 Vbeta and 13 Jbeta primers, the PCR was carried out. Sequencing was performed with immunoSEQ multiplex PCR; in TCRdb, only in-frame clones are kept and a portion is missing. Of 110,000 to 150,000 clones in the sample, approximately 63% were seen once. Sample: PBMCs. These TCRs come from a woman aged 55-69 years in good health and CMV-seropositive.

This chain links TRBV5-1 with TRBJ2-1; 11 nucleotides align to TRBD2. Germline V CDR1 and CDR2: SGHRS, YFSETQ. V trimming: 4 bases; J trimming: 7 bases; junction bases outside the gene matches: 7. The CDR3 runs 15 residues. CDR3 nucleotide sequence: TGCGCCAGCAGCCCTTTAGCGGGAGGGGGGAATGAGCAGTTCTTC. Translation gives CASSPLAGGGNEQFF.

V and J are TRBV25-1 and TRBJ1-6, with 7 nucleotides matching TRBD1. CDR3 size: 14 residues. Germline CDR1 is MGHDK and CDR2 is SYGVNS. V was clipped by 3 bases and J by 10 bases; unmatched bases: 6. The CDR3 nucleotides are TGTGCCAGCAGTGATAGACAGGGAGGCTCACCCCTCCACTTT. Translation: CASSDRQGGSPLHF. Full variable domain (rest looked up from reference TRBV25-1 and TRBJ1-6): EADIYQTPRYLVIGTGKKITLECSQTMGHDKMYWYQQDPGMELHLIHYSYGVNSTEKGDLSSESTVSRIRTEHFPLTLESARPSHTSQYLCASSDRQGGSPLHFGNGTRLTVT.

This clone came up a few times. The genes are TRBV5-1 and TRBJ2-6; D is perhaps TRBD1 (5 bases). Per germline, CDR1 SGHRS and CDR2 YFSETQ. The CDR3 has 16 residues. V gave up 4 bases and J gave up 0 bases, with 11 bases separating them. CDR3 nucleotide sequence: TGCGCCAGCAGCGGCGGACATTTCTCTGGGGCCAACGTCCTGACTTTC. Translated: CASSGGHFSGANVLTF.